Reported below is one T cell receptor beta chain. This sample stems from a study of blood T cell repertoires in COVID-19. Sequenced by immunoSEQ multiplex PCR; TCRdb stores in-frame clones only, minus some. The table has 110,000 or so clones, over 65% seen once. Trimming left V 6 bases short and J 0 bases short, with 12 bases between. The germline CDR1 and CDR2 sequences are MNHNY and SVGAGI (reference sequence). The CDR3 has 14 residues. This rearrangement joins TRBV6-6 to TRBJ2-7, with a weak D call TRBD2 (5 bases). Specimen: peripheral blood. The receptor was derived from a woman aged 55-69 years with acute or convalescent COVID-19. The CDR3, as DNA: TGTGCCAGCAGAAGGACGGACTCCTCCTACGAGCAGTACTTC. Translated, it gives CASRRTDSSYEQYF.